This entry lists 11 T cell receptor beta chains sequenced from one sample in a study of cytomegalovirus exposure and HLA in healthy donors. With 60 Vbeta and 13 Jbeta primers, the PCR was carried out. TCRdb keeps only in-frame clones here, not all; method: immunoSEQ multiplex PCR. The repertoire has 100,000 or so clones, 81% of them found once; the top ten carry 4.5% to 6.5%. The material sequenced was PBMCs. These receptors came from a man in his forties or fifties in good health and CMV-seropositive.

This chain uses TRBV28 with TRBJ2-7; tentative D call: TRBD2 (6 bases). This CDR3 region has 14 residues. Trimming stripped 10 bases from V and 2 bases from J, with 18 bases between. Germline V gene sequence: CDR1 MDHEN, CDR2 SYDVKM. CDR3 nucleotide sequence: TGTGCCACGCGGGGCGGGTCGAACCCCTACGAGCAGTACTTC. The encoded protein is CATRGGSNPYEQYF.

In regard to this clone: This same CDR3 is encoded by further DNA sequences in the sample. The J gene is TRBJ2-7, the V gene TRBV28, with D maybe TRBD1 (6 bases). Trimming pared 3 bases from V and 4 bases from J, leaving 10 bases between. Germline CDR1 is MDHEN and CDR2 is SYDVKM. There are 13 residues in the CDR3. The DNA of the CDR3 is TGTGCCAGCAGTTTGTCCGGGACATACGAGCAGTACTTC. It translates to CASSLSGTYEQYF.

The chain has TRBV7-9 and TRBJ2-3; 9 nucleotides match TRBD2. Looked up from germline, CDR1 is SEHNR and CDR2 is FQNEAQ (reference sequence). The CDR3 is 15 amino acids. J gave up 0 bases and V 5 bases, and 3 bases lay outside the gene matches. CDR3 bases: TGTGCCAGCAGCCCTGGACTAGCGAGCACAGATACGCAGTATTTT. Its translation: CASSPGLASTDTQYF.

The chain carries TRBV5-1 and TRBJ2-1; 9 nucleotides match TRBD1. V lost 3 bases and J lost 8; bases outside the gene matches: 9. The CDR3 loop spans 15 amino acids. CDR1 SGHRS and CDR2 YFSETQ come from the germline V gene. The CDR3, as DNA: TGCGCCAGCAGCTCCGGACAGGGGTCCTTCGATGAGCAGTTCTTC. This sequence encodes CASSSGQGSFDEQFF.

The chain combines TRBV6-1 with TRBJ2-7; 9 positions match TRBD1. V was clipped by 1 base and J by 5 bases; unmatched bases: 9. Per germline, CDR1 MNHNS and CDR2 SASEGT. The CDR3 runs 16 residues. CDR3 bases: TGTGCCAGCAGTGAAGAGTTAACAGGGGGCTACCACGAGCAGTACTTC. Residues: CASSEELTGGYHEQYF.

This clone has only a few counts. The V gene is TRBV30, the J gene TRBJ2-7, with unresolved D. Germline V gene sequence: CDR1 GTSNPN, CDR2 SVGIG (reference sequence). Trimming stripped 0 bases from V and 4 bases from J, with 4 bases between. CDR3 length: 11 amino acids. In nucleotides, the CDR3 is TGTGCCTGGAGTGTAGAGTACGAGCAGTACTTC. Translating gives CAWSVEYEQYF. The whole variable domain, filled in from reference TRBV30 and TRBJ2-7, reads SQTIHQWPATLVQPVGSPLSLECTVEGTSNPNLYWYRQAAGRGLQLLFYSVGIGQISSEVPQNLSASRPQDRQFILSSKKLLLSDSGFYLCAWSVEYEQYFGPGTRLTVT.

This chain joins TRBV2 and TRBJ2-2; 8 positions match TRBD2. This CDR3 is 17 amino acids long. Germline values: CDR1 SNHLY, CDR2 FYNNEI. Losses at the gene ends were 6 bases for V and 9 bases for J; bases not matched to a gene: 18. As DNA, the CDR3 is TGTGCCAGCAGCCTTTTGGGCGGCGGGGGGACCTCCCGGGAGCTGTTTTTT. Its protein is CASSLLGGGGTSRELFF.

CDR3 coding DNA: TGTGCCAGCAGCTGGGACTCCTCTGGAAACACCATATATTTT. It specifies CASSWDSSGNTIYF. The J gene is TRBJ1-3, the V gene TRBV5-5, with D tentatively TRBD1 (5 bases). Germline lookup yields CDR1 SGHKS and CDR2 YYEKEE (reference sequence). CDR3 size: 14 residues. V was pared by 3 bases and J by 0 bases, with 7 bases between.

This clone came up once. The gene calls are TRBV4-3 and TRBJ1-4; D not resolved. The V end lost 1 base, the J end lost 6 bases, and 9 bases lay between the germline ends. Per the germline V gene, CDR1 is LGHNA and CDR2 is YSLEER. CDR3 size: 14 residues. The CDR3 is CASSQGGWHEKLFF. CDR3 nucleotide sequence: TGCGCCAGCAGCCAAGGAGGATGGCATGAAAAACTGTTTTTT.

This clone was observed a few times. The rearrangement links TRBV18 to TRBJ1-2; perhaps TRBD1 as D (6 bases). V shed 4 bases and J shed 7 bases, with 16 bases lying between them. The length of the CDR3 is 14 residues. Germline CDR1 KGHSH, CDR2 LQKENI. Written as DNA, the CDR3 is TGTGCCAGCTCACTGGGGGCGGCAGGACGTGGCTACACCTTC. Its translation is CASSLGAAGRGYTF.

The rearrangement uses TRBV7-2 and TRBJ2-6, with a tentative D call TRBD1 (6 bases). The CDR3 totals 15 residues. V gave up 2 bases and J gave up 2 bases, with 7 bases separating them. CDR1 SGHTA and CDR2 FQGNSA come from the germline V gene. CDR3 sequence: CASSLWTAGANVLTF. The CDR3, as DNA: TGTGCCAGCAGCTTATGGACAGCTGGGGCCAACGTCCTGACTTTC.